This passage covers 3 T cell receptor beta chains from one sample sequenced in a study of blood T cells in healthy people across ages. The authors ran a second PCR of 7 to 11 cycles using a sample-barcoded 5' primer and a J-beta primer mix. Using its own MiXCR run on the 5' RACE reads, TCRdb lists one record per CDR3 protein. The sample has over 950,000 distinct CDR3 sequences; roughly two fifths are singletons. Sequencing input: blood. These receptors were taken from a man younger than 35 in good health.

This clonotype turned up a few times. The gene calls are TRBV4-2 and TRBJ2-7; 8 positions match TRBD2. V shed 0 bases, J shed 2 bases, and the junction held 0 bases outside the gene matches. There are 14 residues in the CDR3. Germline values: CDR1 LGHNA, CDR2 YNFKEQ. The CDR3 coding sequence is TGTGCCAGCAGCCAAGAAGCGGGGGCCTACGAGCAGTACTTC. It specifies CASSQEAGAYEQYF.

This clonotype has a handful of counts. J is TRBJ2-2 and V is TRBV7-8, with TRBD2 identical over 11 bases. Germline lookup yields CDR1 SGHVS and CDR2 FQNEAQ. J gave up 7 bases and V 1 base, and 5 bases lay outside the gene matches. The length of the CDR3 is 16 residues. CDR3 region: CASSLVTSGGYGELFF. The DNA of the CDR3 is TGTGCCAGCAGCTTAGTAACTAGCGGGGGATACGGGGAGCTGTTTTTT.

Only a few counts were recorded for this clonotype. The V call is TRBV5-1, the J call TRBJ2-1; 10 bases fit TRBD2. Germline CDR1 SGHRS, CDR2 YFSETQ. V shed 1 base and J 5 bases; nucleotides not matched to a gene: 3. The CDR3 spans 15 residues. DNA for the CDR3: TGCGCCAGCAGCTTGAATAGCGGGGGGCACAATGAGCAGTTCTTC. Protein product: CASSLNSGGHNEQFF.